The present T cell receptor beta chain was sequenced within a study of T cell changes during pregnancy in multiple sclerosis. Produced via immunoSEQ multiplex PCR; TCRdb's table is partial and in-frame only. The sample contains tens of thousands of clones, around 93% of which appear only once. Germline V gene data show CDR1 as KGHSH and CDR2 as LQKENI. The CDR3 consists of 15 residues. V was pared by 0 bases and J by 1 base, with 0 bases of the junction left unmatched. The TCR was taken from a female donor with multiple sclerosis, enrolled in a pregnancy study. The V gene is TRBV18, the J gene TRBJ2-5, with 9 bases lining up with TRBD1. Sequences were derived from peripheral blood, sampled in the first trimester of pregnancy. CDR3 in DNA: TGTGCCAGCTCACCACCGGGACAGGGCCAAGAGACCCAGTACTTC. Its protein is CASSPPGQGQETQYF.